These 27 T cell receptor beta chains were sequenced from one sample in a study of metastatic and nonmetastatic thyroid tumors. TCRdb re-called the PCR reads through MiXCR. The sample lists approximately 10,000 clones; around 30% were seen once. No patient had received any treatment before thyroid surgery. Sequencing used adjacent normal tissue. Receptors originate from a male donor with papillary thyroid cancer or a benign thyroid nodule (not recorded which). Some clones in this sample may be carry-over from other donors' samples.

The genes are TRBV18 and TRBJ1-3; D gene unclear. The CDR3 extends over 15 amino acids. The V end lost 3 bases, the J end lost 4 bases, and 13 bases lay between the germline ends. Germline V gene sequence: CDR1 KGHSH, CDR2 LQKENI. This CDR3 reads CASSPDPGGGNTIYF. The DNA of the CDR3 is TGTGCCAGCTCACCGGACCCCGGAGGCGGAAACACCATATATTTT.

A remark on this clone: The CDR3 ends on some other residue instead of the conserved phenylalanine or tryptophan, so this is likely a read error. No DNA is shown, since the ends of the CDR3 on it are uncertain; the CDR3 is the one TCRdb lists. CDR3 protein: CASSQEGSGVQETKYS. The chain couples TRBV4-2 to TRBJ2-5; whether TRBD2, the table's D call, matches the DNA was not checked. The CDR3 numbers 16 amino acids, ends counted. Germline V CDR1 and CDR2: LGHNA, YNFKEQ.

In regard to this clone: Likely a read error: the CDR3 ends without its conserved phenylalanine or tryptophan. The J gene is TRBJ1-5, the V gene TRBV6-1; possibly TRBD1 for D (5 bases). This CDR3 region has 13 residues. Germline V gives CDR1 MNHNS, CDR2 SASEGT. The CDR3 is CASTGQVNQPQHC. In DNA, the CDR3 is TGCGCCAGCACGGGGCAGGTCAATCAGCCCCAGCATTGT.

The rearrangement uses TRBV10-2 and TRBJ2-4; D uncertain. CDR1 WSHSY and CDR2 SAAADI come from the germline V gene. The CDR3 is made up of 13 amino acids. Deletions cut 10 bases from V and 5 bases from J, with 15 bases between. CDR3 bases: TGCGCCACCAGCATGGGGAACGAAAACATTCAGTACTTC. This translates into CATSMGNENIQYF.

By sample fraction, this clone is medium-sized. This rearrangement joins TRBV7-2 to TRBJ2-6; a weak D match, TRBD1 (6 bases). Germline V CDR1 and CDR2: SGHTA, FQGNSA. The CDR3 covers 20 residues. Trimming removed 3 bases at V and 0 bases at J, with 21 bases between. The CDR3 DNA sequence: TGTGCCAGCAGCTTTGGTCAGGGGCGAACCCTTACCTCTGGGGCCAACGTCCTGACTTTC. Amino acid sequence: CASSFGQGRTLTSGANVLTF.

This chain uses TRBV27 with TRBJ2-2; 10 bases agree with TRBD1. V lost 6 bases, J lost 3 bases, and 7 bases stayed unmatched. From germline, CDR1 is MNHEY and CDR2 SMNVEV (reference sequence). The length of the CDR3 is 16 residues. Here the CDR3 DNA reads TGTGCCAGCAGCAGACCCGGGACAGGGGACACCGGGGAGCTGTTTTTT. This translates into CASSRPGTGDTGELFF.

Only a few counts were recorded for this clone. The chain has TRBV19 and TRBJ2-7; D is perhaps TRBD1 (6 bases). V lost 1 base, J lost 4 bases, and 8 bases lay in between. In germline, CDR1 is LNHDA, CDR2 SQIVND (reference sequence). This CDR3 is 13 amino acids long. DNA of the CDR3: TGTGCCAGTAGTATAGGGACAGTTTACGAGCAGTACTTC. Its protein is CASSIGTVYEQYF.

By proportion, this clone is medium-sized. The chain joins TRBV5-1 to TRBJ2-7; TRBD2 matches at 7 bases. Trimming took 4 bases from V and 3 from J; bases not matched to a gene: 10. Germline assignment: CDR1 SGHRS and CDR2 YFSETQ. The CDR3 has 15 residues. The CDR3 DNA is TGCGCCAGCAGCGAGATATCGGGAGGAAACTACGAGCAGTACTTC. Translation: CASSEISGGNYEQYF. Full variable domain (remainder filled in from reference TRBV5-1 and TRBJ2-7): KAGVTQTPRYLIKTRGQQVTLSCSPISGHRSVSWYQQTPGQGLQFLFEYFSETQRNKGNFPGRFSGRQFSNSRSEMNVSTLELGDSALYLCASSEISGGNYEQYFGPGTRLTVT.

By frequency in the sample, this clone is medium-sized. The chain employs TRBV5-1 and TRBJ1-2; the D is unclear. Deletions cut 2 bases from V and 3 bases from J, with 23 bases between. Germline values: CDR1 SGHRS, CDR2 YFSETQ. The CDR3 loop spans 18 amino acids. Here the CDR3 DNA reads TGCGCCAGCAGCTTCTTCCCGGGAGCCCTGTCGCGGGACTATGGCTACACCTTC. Amino acid sequence: CASSFFPGALSRDYGYTF.

In its sample, this clone ranks as medium-sized. The genes are TRBV27 and TRBJ2-7, with 12 nucleotides matching TRBD2. J was trimmed by 2 bases and V by 6 bases; bases with no gene match: 5. Germline lookup yields CDR1 MNHEY and CDR2 SMNVEV (reference sequence). The CDR3 totals 15 residues. The CDR3 region is CASRTGLAGAYEQYF. The DNA of the CDR3 is TGTGCCAGCAGGACGGGACTAGCGGGTGCCTACGAGCAGTACTTC.

The V gene is TRBV7-2, the J gene TRBJ2-7; D is possibly TRBD1 (5 bases). CDR3 size: 13 residues. The V gene lost 2 bases and the J gene lost 7 bases, with 12 bases spanning the gap. Looked up from germline, CDR1 is SGHTA and CDR2 is FQGNSA. The CDR3, as DNA: TGTGCCAGCAGCTTACAGGGAATCGGGGAGCAGTACTTC. This gives the protein CASSLQGIGEQYF.

This chain connects TRBV2 to TRBJ1-6, with TRBD1 as a possible D gene (6 bases). This CDR3 has 14 amino acids. Germline CDR1 reads SNHLY; CDR2 reads FYNNEI. With 5 bases removed from V and 6 bases from J, the gap between germline ends came to 11 bases. This chain's CDR3 is CASSLGGANSPLHF. CDR3 coding DNA: TGTGCCAGCAGTTTAGGGGGTGCTAATTCACCCCTCCACTTT.

This clone was detected only a few times. A much larger clone lies one base from this, so it may be a read error. It is likely a read error, because the conserved phenylalanine at the end of the CDR3 is missing. The chain carries TRBV6-1 and TRBJ1-1; no clear D. The V and J ends lost 5 bases and 7 bases respectively, with 20 bases between them. Per the germline V gene, CDR1 is MNHNS and CDR2 is SASEGT. The CDR3 totals 15 residues. The CDR3 bases are TGTGCCAGCAGTCGGACGGGTGTGTTCCCAGGTGAAGCTTTCTCT. Protein sequence: CASSRTGVFPGEAFS.

Judged by abundance, this clone is medium-sized (0.01 to 0.1%). This CDR3 is also generated by other DNA sequences in the sample. The J gene is TRBJ1-5, the V gene TRBV20-1; 8 nucleotides agree with TRBD1. The CDR3 length is 15 residues. Trimming cost V 6 bases and J 2 bases; bases outside gene matches: 9. Germline CDR1 reads DFQATT; CDR2 reads SNEGSKA (reference sequence). The DNA of the CDR3 is TGCAGTGCGCACAGGGGGGGCTCGGGCAATCAGCCCCAGCATTTT. Amino acids: CSAHRGGSGNQPQHF.

In its sample, this clone was seen once. As DNA, the CDR3 is TGTGCCAGCAGCCCCTTGAATAATTCACCCCTCCACTTT. This gives the protein CASSPLNNSPLHF. The rearrangement uses TRBV7-9 and TRBJ1-6; D gene ambiguous. In germline, CDR1 is SEHNR, CDR2 FQNEAQ (reference sequence). The CDR3 covers 13 residues. Trimming stripped 5 bases from V and 5 bases from J, with 7 bases between.

By share, this clone counts as medium-sized. The rearrangement uses TRBV7-9 and TRBJ1-5; 7 bases match TRBD1. The CDR3 consists of 15 residues. Germline assignment: CDR1 SEHNR and CDR2 FQNEAQ (reference sequence). Trimming at V came to 2 bases and at J to 15 bases, leaving 16 bases not matched to a gene. CDR3 sequence reads: CASSLPEDGDSLMHF. The CDR3 bases are TGTGCCAGCAGCTTACCGGAAGACGGGGACAGCCTTATGCATTTT.

This chain joins TRBV7-2 and TRBJ2-7; a possible D gene is TRBD2 (6 bases). The V end lost 2 bases, the J end lost 1 base, and 15 bases lay between the germline ends. The CDR3 contains 16 residues. Germline V gives CDR1 SGHTA, CDR2 FQGNSA. CDR3 DNA sequence: TGTGCCAGCAGCTTACGCTTCGCGGGACCGTCCTACGAGCAGTACTTC. It encodes CASSLRFAGPSYEQYF.

The V call is TRBV9, the J call TRBJ1-6; D gene ambiguous. There are 15 residues in the CDR3. Germline CDR1 SGDLS, CDR2 YYNGEE. Trimming took 4 bases from V and 7 from J, leaving 15 bases between them. The CDR3 DNA sequence: TGTGCCAGCAGCCGGGAGGGCAGCGGGAATTCACCCCTCCACTTT. It translates to CASSREGSGNSPLHF.

This clone was observed a few times. The V and J genes are TRBV11-1 and TRBJ2-2, with TRBD2 matching 11 bases. The trim removed 1 base at V and 2 bases at J, leaving 6 bases unmatched. Germline loops: CDR1 SGHAT, CDR2 FQDESV (reference sequence). The CDR3 sequence is 18 residues long. The CDR3 protein is CASSLGVGLAENTGELFF. In DNA form, the CDR3 reads TGTGCCAGCAGCTTAGGGGTGGGACTAGCGGAAAACACCGGGGAGCTGTTTTTT.

This rearrangement joins TRBV15 to TRBJ2-1, with D uncertain. The CDR3 has 16 amino acids. Germline V gene data show CDR1 as LNHNV and CDR2 as YYDKDF (reference sequence). Trimming took 0 bases from V and 2 from J, leaving 11 bases between them. The chain's CDR3 is CATSRELTETYNEQFF. In nucleotides, the CDR3 is TGTGCCACCAGCAGAGAATTGACCGAAACCTACAATGAGCAGTTCTTC.

This clone was detected only once. V gene TRBV30 combines with J gene TRBJ1-1; tentative D call: TRBD1 (6 bases). The germline gives CDR1 GTSNPN, CDR2 SVGIG (reference sequence). The CDR3 is 15 residues long. Trimming took off 1 base at V and 4 bases at J, with 16 bases between the two ends. CDR3 coding DNA: TGTGCCTGGAGTGGCCAGGGGATCTGGAGCACTGAAGCTTTCTTT. Translation gives CAWSGQGIWSTEAFF. Filled out from reference TRBV30 and TRBJ1-1, the complete variable domain reads SQTIHQWPATLVQPVGSPLSLECTVEGTSNPNLYWYRQAAGRGLQLLFYSVGIGQISSEVPQNLSASRPQDRQFILSSKKLLLSDSGFYLCAWSGQGIWSTEAFFGQGTRLTVV.

This clone was counted between two and nine times. V and J are TRBV6-1 and TRBJ2-1, with TRBD2 identical over 11 bases. The ends lost 6 bases at V and 4 bases at J; junction bases unmatched: 5. Germline V gives CDR1 MNHNS, CDR2 SASEGT. The CDR3 sequence is 15 residues long. As DNA, the CDR3 is TGTGCCAGCAGGAGAGGACTAGCGGGTTACAATGAGCAGTTCTTC. This gives the protein CASRRGLAGYNEQFF.

The V gene is TRBV6-6, the J gene TRBJ2-1, with 10 bases fitting TRBD2. V shed 0 bases, J shed 3 bases, and the junction held 2 bases outside the gene matches. The CDR3 consists of 16 residues. Per the germline V gene, CDR1 is MNHNY and CDR2 is SVGAGI (reference sequence). DNA of the CDR3: TGTGCCAGCAGTTACTCAACTAGCGGGATCTACAATGAGCAGTTCTTC. The encoded protein is CASSYSTSGIYNEQFF.

The chain recombines TRBV6-6 with TRBJ1-5; the D is unclear. The CDR3 extends over 13 amino acids. Germline-derived CDR1 and CDR2 are MNHNY and SVGAGI (reference sequence). The V end lost 3 bases, the J end lost 1 base, and 4 bases lay between the germline ends. The CDR3, as DNA: TGTGCCAGCAGTTATGAGAGCAATCAGCCCCAGCATTTT. This codes for CASSYESNQPQHF.

This chain joins TRBV2 and TRBJ2-1; a possible D gene is TRBD1 (6 bases). The V and J ends lost 11 bases and 5 bases respectively, with 13 bases between them. The CDR3 is made up of 12 amino acids. The germline CDR1 and CDR2 sequences are SNHLY and FYNNEI. CDR3 in amino acids: CAGWDINNEQFF. DNA for the CDR3: TGTGCCGGCTGGGACATCAACAATGAGCAGTTCTTC.

This clone counts as medium-sized. The gene calls are TRBV19 and TRBJ2-1; D is perhaps TRBD2 (6 bases). The germline CDR1 and CDR2 sequences are LNHDA and SQIVND (reference sequence). V lost 7 bases to trimming and J lost 6 bases, with 19 bases between them. The CDR3 consists of 15 residues. In DNA form, the CDR3 reads TGTGCCAGTACCCCGGACCCGGGAGTTATCAATGAGCAGTTCTTC. This codes for CASTPDPGVINEQFF.

This clone was counted a few times. The junction differs from germline at one of its ends, possibly a read error. The J gene is TRBJ1-2, the V gene TRBV6-1; D is possibly TRBD1 (5 bases). In germline, CDR1 is MNHNS, CDR2 SASEGT. The CDR3 covers 13 residues. The CDR3 sequence is CASTESRDYDYTF. CDR3 DNA sequence: TGTGCCAGCACCGAGAGTAGGGACTATGACTACACCTTC.